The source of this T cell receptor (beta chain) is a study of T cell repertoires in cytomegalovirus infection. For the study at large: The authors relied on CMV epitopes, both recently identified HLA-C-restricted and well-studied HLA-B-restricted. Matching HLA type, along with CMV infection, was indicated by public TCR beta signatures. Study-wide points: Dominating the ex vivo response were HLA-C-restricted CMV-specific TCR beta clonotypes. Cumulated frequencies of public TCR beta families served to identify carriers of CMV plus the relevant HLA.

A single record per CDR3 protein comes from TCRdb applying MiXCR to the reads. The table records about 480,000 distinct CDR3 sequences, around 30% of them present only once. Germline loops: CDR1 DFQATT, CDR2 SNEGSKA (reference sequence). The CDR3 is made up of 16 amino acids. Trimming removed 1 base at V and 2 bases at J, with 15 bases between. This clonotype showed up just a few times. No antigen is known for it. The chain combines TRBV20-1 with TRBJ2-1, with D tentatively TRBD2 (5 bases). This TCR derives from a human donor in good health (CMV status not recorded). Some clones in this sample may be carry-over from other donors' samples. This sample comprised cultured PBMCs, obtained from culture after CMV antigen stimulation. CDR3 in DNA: TGCAGTGCTAGAGTATCTTACGGAGGAACCTACAATGAGCAGTTCTTC. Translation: CSARVSYGGTYNEQFF.